These 26 T cell receptor beta chains were all obtained from the same sample, sequenced in a study of T cells after yellow fever vaccination (dated by TCRdb to about 2019). The treatment or condition label, read with the paper, signifies: live attenuated yellow fever vaccine strain. The library was produced with 5' RACE. Data came from an Illumina NovaSeq 6000. TCRdb handled the public reads itself, with Q25 trimming in fastp and clone calling in MiXCR, and kept productive beta chains. Records with the same CDR3 protein are collapsed into one entry carrying the most frequent genes and DNA. This sample has over 300,000 distinct CDR3 sequences in its table, and approximately 3.8% of those were observed once. Of the sample, less than 25% falls within the top ten clones. The input for sequencing was PBMCs, taken on the day of the yellow fever booster vaccination. The receptors were sampled from a man between 18 and 29 years old who received the YFV17D yellow fever vaccine.

This clonotype was observed many times. The genes are TRBV18 and TRBJ1-5, with a tentative D call TRBD1 (5 bases). CDR1 KGHSH and CDR2 LQKENI come from the germline V gene. Trimming shortened V by 2 bases and J by 6 bases, and 11 bases separated the two germline ends. The CDR3 has 14 residues. The CDR3 sequence: CASSPEAGSQPQHF. CDR3 bases: TGTGCCAGCTCACCAGAGGCAGGGAGTCAGCCCCAGCATTTT.

This clonotype was recorded many times. The V and J genes are TRBV4-3 and TRBJ2-5; the D is unclear. This CDR3 has 13 amino acids. The V gene's germline CDR1 is LGHNA and CDR2 YSLEER. The V end lost 1 base, the J end lost 5 bases, and 8 bases lay between the germline ends. The CDR3 region is CASSQGASETQYF. DNA of the CDR3: TGCGCCAGCAGCCAAGGTGCTTCGGAGACCCAGTACTTC.

This clonotype occurred many times. CDR3 in DNA: TGCGCCAGCAGCTTGCCCTCCGACCAACGACTAGCGGGGGAGACGTACAATGAGCAGTTCTTC. The encoded protein is CASSLPSDQRLAGETYNEQFF. V and J are TRBV5-1 and TRBJ2-1, with 12 bases identical to TRBD2. CDR1 and CDR2 from the germline V gene are SGHRS and YFSETQ. The V segment lost 1 base and the J segment 4 bases; nucleotides outside the gene matches: 18. CDR3 length: 21 amino acids.

The chain recombines TRBV2 with TRBJ2-5; D is undetermined. This CDR3 has 11 residues. V lost 7 bases to trimming and J lost 4 bases, with 7 bases between them. CDR1 is SNHLY and CDR2 is FYNNEI in the germline V gene. CDR3: CASKYRETQYF. DNA of the CDR3: TGTGCCAGCAAATACCGAGAGACCCAGTACTTC.

The chain employs TRBV20-1 and TRBJ2-7; the D is unclear. This CDR3 comprises 14 residues. V shed 5 bases and J shed 5 bases, with 19 bases lying between them. Germline CDR1 and CDR2: DFQATT and SNEGSKA (reference sequence). In nucleotides, the CDR3 is TGCAGTGCTCCTCACAACATGGGTGGGAACGAGCAGTACTTC. Translating gives CSAPHNMGGNEQYF.

This clonotype was recorded many times. This rearrangement joins TRBV10-2 to TRBJ2-4; D not resolved. Per the germline V gene, CDR1 is WSHSY and CDR2 is SAAADI. Trimming cost V 2 bases and J 8 bases, with 7 bases left between them. The CDR3 has 12 amino acids. CDR3 residues: CASSETWDIQYF. In DNA, the CDR3 is TGCGCCAGCAGTGAGACGTGGGACATTCAGTACTTC.

This clonotype was observed at least ten times. The rearrangement joins TRBV20-1 to TRBJ2-3, with TRBD1 matching over 7 bases. V shed 1 base, J shed 1 base, and the junction held 2 bases outside the gene matches. The CDR3 loop spans 14 amino acids. CDR1 is DFQATT, CDR2 SNEGSKA, per germline (reference sequence). The chain's CDR3 is CSARVGTGTDTQYF. The CDR3, as DNA: TGCAGTGCTAGAGTGGGGACAGGCACAGATACGCAGTATTTT.

Many counts were recorded for this clonotype. The chain recombines TRBV7-9 with TRBJ1-2; 9 nucleotides line up with TRBD1. The CDR3 is made up of 16 amino acids. CDR1 and CDR2 (germline): SEHNR, FQNEAQ (reference sequence). With V trimmed by 2 bases and J by 0 bases, 4 bases remained unmatched. The CDR3 protein is CASSLNRGRTNYGYTF. The CDR3 bases are TGTGCCAGCAGCTTAAACAGGGGGCGAACTAACTATGGCTACACCTTC. Full variable domain (outside the CDR3, taken from reference TRBV7-9 and TRBJ1-2): DTGVSQNPRHKITKRGQNVTFRCDPISEHNRLYWYRQTLGQGPEFLTYFQNEAQLEKSRLLSDRFSAERPKGSFSTLEIQRTEQGDSAMYLCASSLNRGRTNYGYTFGSGTRLTVV.

This clonotype was seen repeatedly, ten times or more. The CDR3 is CASSLPTLASTDTQYF. CDR3 coding DNA: TGTGCCAGCAGCTTACCTACCTTAGCGAGCACAGATACGCAGTATTTT. The V call is TRBV7-6, the J call TRBJ2-3; D is perhaps TRBD2 (5 bases). The CDR3 runs to 16 residues. Looked up from germline, CDR1 is SGHVS and CDR2 is FNYEAQ. V dropped 2 bases and J dropped 0 bases, with 12 bases sitting between them.

This clonotype has ten or more counts. The chain couples TRBV20-1 to TRBJ1-2; D is possibly TRBD1 (6 bases). This CDR3 spans 13 amino acids. Germline assignment: CDR1 DFQATT and CDR2 SNEGSKA (reference sequence). V was shortened by 0 bases and J by 2 bases, with 7 bases between the two germline ends. The CDR3 region has the DNA TGCAGTGCTAGAGATCAGGGGAACTATGGCTACACCTTC. Amino acid sequence: CSARDQGNYGYTF.

The genes are TRBV27 and TRBJ1-5; maybe TRBD1 (5 bases). The germline V gene encodes CDR1 MNHEY and CDR2 SMNVEV (reference sequence). V was shortened by 5 bases and J by 0 bases, with 26 bases between the two germline ends. This CDR3 spans 20 amino acids. In DNA form, the CDR3 reads TGTGCCAGCAGTGCAAGACAGACAACCGCGATCCCCGATAGCAATCAGCCCCAGCATTTT. Protein: CASSARQTTAIPDSNQPQHF.

In this sample, this clonotype turned up a few times. The CDR3 reads CASQERAVGELFF. The CDR3 region has the DNA TGTGCCAGCCAAGAGCGGGCGGTCGGGGAGCTGTTTTTT. The gene calls are TRBV6-5 and TRBJ2-2; D might be TRBD2 (6 bases). There are 13 residues in the CDR3. V was cut by 8 bases and J by 7 bases, with 14 bases left in between. CDR1 is MNHEY and CDR2 is SVGAGI in the germline V gene.

In its sample, this clonotype was seen a few times. This rearrangement joins TRBV4-3 to TRBJ2-5, with D possibly TRBD1 on 5 matching bases. V gave up 0 bases and J gave up 5 bases, with 13 bases separating them. Germline V gene lookup returns CDR1 LGHNA and CDR2 YSLEER. The CDR3 spans 15 residues. The CDR3 coding sequence is TGCGCCAGCAGCCAAGAGTCAGGGTCGGGTGAGACCCAGTACTTC. This sequence encodes CASSQESGSGETQYF.

This chain uses TRBV4-1 with TRBJ2-5, with TRBD2 as a possible D gene (5 bases). The CDR3 spans 16 residues. CDR1 and CDR2 (germline): MGHRA, YSYEKL. V lost 4 bases and J 3 bases, leaving 18 bases between the germline ends. CDR3 in DNA: TGCGCCAGCAGCCCTTCAAACTACCGGGAAAAAGAGACCCAGTACTTC. Its translation: CASSPSNYREKETQYF.

The V and J genes are TRBV20-1 and TRBJ1-1; D remains unclear. This CDR3 has 12 amino acids. The germline gives CDR1 DFQATT, CDR2 SNEGSKA (reference sequence). Trimming took off 3 bases at V and 6 bases at J, with 11 bases between the two ends. In nucleotides, the CDR3 is TGCAGTGCTAGGTCGGGTCGGTCTGAAGCTTTCTTT. This codes for CSARSGRSEAFF.

This clonotype was seen only a few times. The chain is built from TRBV27 and TRBJ1-6; D gene unclear. V gave up 0 bases and J gave up 14 bases, with 14 bases separating them. The length of the CDR3 is 14 residues. Looked up from germline, CDR1 is MNHEY and CDR2 is SMNVEV (reference sequence). The CDR3 is CASSLSGARATLHF. CDR3 DNA sequence: TGTGCCAGCAGTTTATCGGGCGCCCGGGCGACCCTCCACTTT.

This clonotype has a handful of counts. The gene calls are TRBV20-1 and TRBJ1-1, with D unresolved. Deletions cut 3 bases from V and 4 bases from J, with 9 bases between. The CDR3 totals 12 residues. Germline V CDR1 and CDR2: DFQATT, SNEGSKA (reference sequence). CDR3 region: CSASRTGTEAFF. DNA of the CDR3: TGCAGTGCTAGTAGGACTGGCACTGAAGCTTTCTTT.

This clonotype was counted many times. This chain connects TRBV5-1 to TRBJ2-3, with 9 bases matching TRBD1. Germline V gene data show CDR1 as SGHRS and CDR2 as YFSETQ. Trimming removed 7 bases from V and 5 bases from J; junction bases left unmatched: 11. The CDR3 covers 15 residues. CDR3 DNA: TGCGCCAGCGGGGGCCGGGACAGGGTGAAAGATACGCAGTATTTT. Translating gives CASGGRDRVKDTQYF. The variable domain in full, completed from reference TRBV5-1 and TRBJ2-3, reads KAGVTQTPRYLIKTRGQQVTLSCSPISGHRSVSWYQQTPGQGLQFLFEYFSETQRNKGNFPGRFSGRQFSNSRSEMNVSTLELGDSALYLCASGGRDRVKDTQYFGPGTRLTVL.

A few counts support this clonotype. The chain combines TRBV7-8 with TRBJ1-1; D is unclear. Germline assignment: CDR1 SGHVS and CDR2 FQNEAQ. Between the trimmed V and J ends, which lost 1 base and 5 bases, there was a span of 11 bases. This CDR3 comprises 14 residues. The CDR3 DNA follows: TGTGCCAGCAGCTTAGGAGGTTCGGGGACTGAAGCTTTCTTT. Translating gives CASSLGGSGTEAFF.

This clonotype turned up a few times. The chain employs TRBV20-1 and TRBJ2-3; possible D gene TRBD1, 5 bases. The CDR3 spans 13 residues. V lost 3 bases to trimming and J lost 5 bases, with 12 bases between them. The germline V gene encodes CDR1 DFQATT and CDR2 SNEGSKA (reference sequence). CDR3: CSASGQGIDTQYF. The CDR3 bases are TGCAGTGCTAGCGGGCAGGGCATAGATACGCAGTATTTT.

This clonotype has only a few counts. The genes are TRBV5-1 and TRBJ1-2; perhaps TRBD1 as D (6 bases). Germline CDR1 SGHRS, CDR2 YFSETQ. The CDR3 spans 15 residues. The ends were cut back, 0 bases at V and 4 bases at J, with 13 bases in the middle. CDR3 DNA: TGCGCCAGCAGCTTGGCGGTGGGGGCACGCTATGGCTACACCTTC. It specifies CASSLAVGARYGYTF.

This clonotype showed up many times. The chain links TRBV18 to TRBJ2-3; D is possibly TRBD2 (5 bases). Trimming took off 3 bases at V and 0 bases at J, with 10 bases between the two ends. Germline values: CDR1 KGHSH, CDR2 LQKENI. This CDR3 spans 15 amino acids. CDR3 region: CASSPLSGSTDTQYF. The CDR3 region has the DNA TGTGCCAGCTCACCTTTATCGGGGAGCACAGATACGCAGTATTTT.

This clonotype was counted at least ten times. The chain carries TRBV7-2 and TRBJ2-3; tentatively, D is TRBD1 (6 bases). Germline values: CDR1 SGHTA, CDR2 FQGNSA. V dropped 6 bases and J dropped 4 bases, with 20 bases sitting between them. The CDR3 covers 16 residues. The CDR3 reads CASSLIGQGWPDTQYF. For the CDR3, the DNA is TGTGCCAGCAGTCTGATAGGGCAGGGGTGGCCAGATACGCAGTATTTT.

This clonotype was found many times. The gene calls are TRBV28 and TRBJ2-7; D not certain. The V end was cut by 7 bases, the J end by 3 bases, with 16 bases between. Germline V gene data show CDR1 as MDHEN and CDR2 as SYDVKM. The CDR3 is 14 amino acids. This CDR3 reads CASTTSRTNYEQYV. Written as DNA, the CDR3 is TGTGCCAGCACCACATCCAGGACCAACTACGAGCAGTACGTC.

This clonotype was detected many times. This chain joins TRBV7-9 and TRBJ2-3, with D tentatively TRBD2 (6 bases). CDR3 length equals 14 residues. Trimming took 2 bases from V and 6 from J, leaving 12 bases between them. In germline, CDR1 is SEHNR, CDR2 FQNEAQ (reference sequence). CDR3 protein: CASSLSGGADTQYF. The CDR3 bases are TGTGCCAGCAGCTTATCTGGCGGGGCTGATACGCAGTATTTT.

This chain links TRBV7-6 with TRBJ2-7; the D gene could be TRBD1 or TRBD2 (5 bases each). Looked up from germline, CDR1 is SGHVS and CDR2 is FNYEAQ. V gave up 0 bases and J gave up 3 bases, with 12 bases separating them. This CDR3 is 15 amino acids long. This chain's CDR3 is CASSLAGAENYEQYF. CDR3 in DNA: TGTGCCAGCAGCTTAGCCGGGGCAGAAAACTACGAGCAGTACTTC. Filled out from reference TRBV7-6 and TRBJ2-7, the complete variable domain reads GAGVSQSPRYKVTKRGQDVALRCDPISGHVSLYWYRQALGQGPEFLTYFNYEAQQDKSGLPNDRFSAERPEGSISTLTIQRTEQRDSAMYRCASSLAGAENYEQYFGPGTRLTVT.